What follows is one T cell receptor (beta chain) and its context. What it binds is unknown. The data were obtained in a study of T cell repertoires in cytomegalovirus infection. Study information: Carrying CMV and the relevant HLA type showed in public TCR beta signatures. Study observations and caveats: Predominance within the ex vivo response was attributable to HLA-C-restricted CMV-specific TCR beta clonotypes. Carriers of CMV plus the relevant HLA were identified by cumulative public TCR beta family frequency.

TCRdb reprocessed the reads with MiXCR, giving one entry per CDR3 protein. This table has some 440,000 distinct CDR3 sequences, roughly a third appearing once. Germline CDR1 reads ENHRY; CDR2 reads SYGVKD. The CDR3 length is 13 residues. V was clipped by 6 bases and J by 5 bases, with 13 bases between them. Sequencing input: PBMCs. This chain joins TRBV10-3 and TRBJ2-5, with D tentatively TRBD1 or TRBD2 (5 bases each). This clonotype originated in a human donor in good health (CMV status not recorded). Some clones in this sample may be carry-over from other donors' samples. The CDR3 DNA reads TGTGCCATCAGAGGGACGGGAAGGGAGACCCAGTACTTC. Protein sequence: CAIRGTGRETQYF.